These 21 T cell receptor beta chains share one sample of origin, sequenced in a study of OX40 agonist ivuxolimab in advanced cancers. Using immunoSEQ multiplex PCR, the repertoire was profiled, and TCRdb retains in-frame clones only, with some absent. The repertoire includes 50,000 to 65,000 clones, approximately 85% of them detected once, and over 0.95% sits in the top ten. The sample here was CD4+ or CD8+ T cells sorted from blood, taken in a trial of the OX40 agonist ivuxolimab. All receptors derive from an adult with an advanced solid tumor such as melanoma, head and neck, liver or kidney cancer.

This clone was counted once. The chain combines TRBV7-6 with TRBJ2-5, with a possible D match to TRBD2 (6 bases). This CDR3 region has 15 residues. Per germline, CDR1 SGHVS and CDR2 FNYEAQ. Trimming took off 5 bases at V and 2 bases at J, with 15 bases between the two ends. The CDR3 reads CASSPSEGVQETQYF. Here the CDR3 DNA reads TGTGCCAGCAGCCCCTCGGAGGGTGTACAAGAGACCCAGTACTTC.

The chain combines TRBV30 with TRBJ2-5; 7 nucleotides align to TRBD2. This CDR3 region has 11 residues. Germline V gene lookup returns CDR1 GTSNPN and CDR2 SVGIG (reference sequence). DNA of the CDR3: TGTGCTGGGGGGGGAGGAGAGACCCAGTACTTC. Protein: CAGGGGETQYF.

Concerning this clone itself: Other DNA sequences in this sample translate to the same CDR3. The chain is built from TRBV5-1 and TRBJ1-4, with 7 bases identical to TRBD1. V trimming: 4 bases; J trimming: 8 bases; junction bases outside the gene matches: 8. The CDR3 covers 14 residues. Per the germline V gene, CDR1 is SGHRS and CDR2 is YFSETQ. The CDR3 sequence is CASSLRQGGEKLFF. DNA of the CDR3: TGCGCCAGCAGCCTTCGACAGGGAGGAGAAAAACTGTTTTTT.

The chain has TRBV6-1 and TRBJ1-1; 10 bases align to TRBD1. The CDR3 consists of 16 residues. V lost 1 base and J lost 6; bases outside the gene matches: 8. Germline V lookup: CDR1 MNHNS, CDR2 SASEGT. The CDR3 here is CASSEVRQGAFPEAFF. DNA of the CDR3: TGTGCCAGCAGTGAAGTTAGACAGGGGGCTTTCCCTGAAGCTTTCTTT.

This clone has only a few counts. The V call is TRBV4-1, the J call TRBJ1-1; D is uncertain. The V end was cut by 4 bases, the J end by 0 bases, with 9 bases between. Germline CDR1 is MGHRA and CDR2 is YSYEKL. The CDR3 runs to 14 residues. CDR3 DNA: TGCGCCAGCAGCCGAGGACGGTTGAACACTGAAGCTTTCTTT. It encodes CASSRGRLNTEAFF.

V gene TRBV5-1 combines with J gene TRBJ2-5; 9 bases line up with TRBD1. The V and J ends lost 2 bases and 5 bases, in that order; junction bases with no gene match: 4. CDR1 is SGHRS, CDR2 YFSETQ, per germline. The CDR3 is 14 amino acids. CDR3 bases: TGCGCCAGCAGCTTATCACAGGGGGCCGAGACCCAGTACTTC. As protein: CASSLSQGAETQYF.

The CDR3 nucleotides read TGCGCCAGCAGCTTCGATAGCGGGGGAACAGATACGCAGTATTTT. Its translation: CASSFDSGGTDTQYF. The genes are TRBV5-1 and TRBJ2-3; 9 bases are shared with TRBD2. V dropped 2 bases and J dropped 3; count of bases not matched to a gene: 4. Germline lookup yields CDR1 SGHRS and CDR2 YFSETQ. The CDR3 is made up of 15 amino acids.

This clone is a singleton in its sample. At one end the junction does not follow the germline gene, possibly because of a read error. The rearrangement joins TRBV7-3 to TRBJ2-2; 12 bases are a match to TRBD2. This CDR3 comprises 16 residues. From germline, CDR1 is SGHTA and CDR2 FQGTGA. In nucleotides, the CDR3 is TGTGCCAGCAGCGTAACTAGCGGGGGGTACACCGGGGAGCTGTTTTTT. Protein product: CASSVTSGGYTGELFF.

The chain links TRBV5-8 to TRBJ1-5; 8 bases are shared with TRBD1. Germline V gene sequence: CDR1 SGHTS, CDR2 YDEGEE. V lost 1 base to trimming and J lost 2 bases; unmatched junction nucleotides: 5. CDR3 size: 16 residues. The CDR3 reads CASSLLQGVGNQPQHF. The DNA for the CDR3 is TGTGCCAGCAGCTTGCTACAGGGGGTGGGCAATCAGCCCCAGCATTTT. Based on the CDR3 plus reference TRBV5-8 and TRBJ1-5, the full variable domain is EAGVTQSPTHLIKTRGQQATLRCSPISGHTSVYWYQQALGLGLQFLLWYDEGEERNRGNFPPRFSGRQFPNYSSELNVNALELEDSALYLCASSLLQGVGNQPQHFGDGTRLSIL.

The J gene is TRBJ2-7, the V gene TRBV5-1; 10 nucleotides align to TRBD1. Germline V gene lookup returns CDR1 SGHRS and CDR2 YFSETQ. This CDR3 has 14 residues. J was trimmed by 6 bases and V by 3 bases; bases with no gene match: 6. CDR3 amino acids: CASSSTGTGAEQYF. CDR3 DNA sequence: TGCGCCAGCAGCTCTACCGGGACAGGGGCCGAGCAGTACTTC.

The CDR3 here is CASSEGTGGRGLDTQYF. Here the CDR3 DNA reads TGTGCCAGCAGCGAGGGGACCGGAGGTCGGGGTTTGGATACGCAGTATTTT. The chain uses TRBV9 and TRBJ2-3; D tentatively reads TRBD1 or TRBD2 (5 bases each). Germline V lookup: CDR1 SGDLS, CDR2 YYNGEE. V was clipped by 3 bases and J by 6 bases, with 23 bases between them. The CDR3 is 17 residues long.

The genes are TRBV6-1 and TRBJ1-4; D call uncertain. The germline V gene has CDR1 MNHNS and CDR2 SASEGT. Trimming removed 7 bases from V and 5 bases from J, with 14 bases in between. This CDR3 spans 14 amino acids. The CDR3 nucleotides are TGTGCCAGCACCAGACGGAGTTTAAATGAAAAACTGTTTTTT. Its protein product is CASTRRSLNEKLFF.

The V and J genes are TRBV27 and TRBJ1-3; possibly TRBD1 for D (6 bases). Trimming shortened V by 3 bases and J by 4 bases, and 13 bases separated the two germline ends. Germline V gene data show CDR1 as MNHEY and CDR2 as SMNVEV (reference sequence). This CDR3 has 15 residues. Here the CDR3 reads CASSLEQGPGNTIYF. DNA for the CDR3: TGTGCCAGCAGTTTGGAGCAGGGGCCCGGAAACACCATATATTTT.

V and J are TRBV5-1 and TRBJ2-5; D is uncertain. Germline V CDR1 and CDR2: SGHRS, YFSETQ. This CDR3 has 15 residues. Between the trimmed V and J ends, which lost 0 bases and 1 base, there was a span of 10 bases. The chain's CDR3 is CASSLELQLQETQYF. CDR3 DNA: TGCGCCAGCAGCTTGGAGCTTCAACTCCAAGAGACCCAGTACTTC. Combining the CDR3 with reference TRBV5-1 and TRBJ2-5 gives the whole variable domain KAGVTQTPRYLIKTRGQQVTLSCSPISGHRSVSWYQQTPGQGLQFLFEYFSETQRNKGNFPGRFSGRQFSNSRSEMNVSTLELGDSALYLCASSLELQLQETQYFGPGTRLLVL.

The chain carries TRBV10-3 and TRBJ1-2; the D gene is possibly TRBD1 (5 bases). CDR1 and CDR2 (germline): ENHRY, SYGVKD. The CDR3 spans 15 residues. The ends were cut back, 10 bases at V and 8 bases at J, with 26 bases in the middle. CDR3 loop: CATGPAQGVFRGYTF. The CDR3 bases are TGTGCCACTGGTCCAGCCCAAGGGGTGTTCAGGGGCTACACCTTC.

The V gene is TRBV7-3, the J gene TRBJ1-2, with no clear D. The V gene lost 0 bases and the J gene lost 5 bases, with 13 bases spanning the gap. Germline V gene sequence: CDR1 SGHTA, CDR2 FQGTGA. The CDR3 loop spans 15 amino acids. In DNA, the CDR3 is TGTGCCAGCAGCTTAACGACCCCCGAGCGGTATGGCTACACCTTC. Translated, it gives CASSLTTPERYGYTF.

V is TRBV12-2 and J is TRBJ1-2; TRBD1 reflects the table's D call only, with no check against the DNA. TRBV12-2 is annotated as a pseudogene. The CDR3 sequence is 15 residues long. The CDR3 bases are TGTGCAAGTCGCTTAGGCGACAGGGTTAACTATGGCTACACCTTC. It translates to CASRLGDRVNYGYTF.

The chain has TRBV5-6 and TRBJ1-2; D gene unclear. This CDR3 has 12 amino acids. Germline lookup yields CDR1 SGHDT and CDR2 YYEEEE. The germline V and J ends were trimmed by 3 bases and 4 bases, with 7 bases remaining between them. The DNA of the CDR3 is TGTGCCAGCAGCTCCAGTTTCTATGGCTACACCTTC. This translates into CASSSSFYGYTF.

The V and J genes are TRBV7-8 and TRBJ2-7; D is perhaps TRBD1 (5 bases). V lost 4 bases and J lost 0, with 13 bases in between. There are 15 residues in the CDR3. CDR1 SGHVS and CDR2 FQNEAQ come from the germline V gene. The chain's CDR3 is CASSSSRQGSYEQYF. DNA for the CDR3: TGTGCCAGCAGCTCCTCCCGGCAGGGCTCCTACGAGCAGTACTTC.

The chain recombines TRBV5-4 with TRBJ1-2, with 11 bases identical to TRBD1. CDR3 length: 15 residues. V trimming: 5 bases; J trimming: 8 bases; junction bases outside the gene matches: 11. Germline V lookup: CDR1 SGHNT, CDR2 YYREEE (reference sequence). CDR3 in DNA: TGTGCCAGCAGATCTGGACAGGGGGCAATTGAAGGCTACACCTTC. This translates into CASRSGQGAIEGYTF.

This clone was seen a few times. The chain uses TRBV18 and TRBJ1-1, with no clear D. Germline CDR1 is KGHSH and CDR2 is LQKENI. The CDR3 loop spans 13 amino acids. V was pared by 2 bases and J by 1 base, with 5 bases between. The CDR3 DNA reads TGTGCCAGCTCACCAGGTAGGAACACTGAAGCTTTCTTT. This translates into CASSPGRNTEAFF.